What follows are 18 T cell receptor beta chains derived from one specimen sequenced in a study of T cells after yellow fever vaccination (dated by TCRdb to 2018 to 2020). Libraries were constructed by 5' RACE. Sequenced using an Illumina HiSeq 2500. TCRdb reran the public reads through fastp at Q25 and MiXCR, keeping productive beta chains. When rows share a CDR3 protein, they turn into one entry using the most common DNA and genes. The sample table holds 620,000 or so distinct CDR3 sequences, of which around 12% were seen once. The ten largest clones take up about 15% of the sample. The label giving this sample's treatment or condition can be read as: live attenuated yellow fever vaccine strain. This specimen consisted of PBMCs, obtained on the day of the yellow fever booster vaccination. These receptors were obtained from a man between 25 and 39 years old who received the YFV17D yellow fever vaccine.

The rearrangement links TRBV7-2 to TRBJ2-7, with D possibly being TRBD1 (6 bases). V dropped 5 bases and J dropped 2 bases, with 10 bases sitting between them. The germline CDR1 and CDR2 sequences are SGHTA and FQGNSA. The CDR3 is 13 amino acids. The CDR3, as DNA: TGTGCCAGCAGCCGGACAGATGCCTACGAGCAGTACTTC. It is translated as CASSRTDAYEQYF.

V gene TRBV7-2 combines with J gene TRBJ1-4; no reliable D call. CDR3 length: 13 amino acids. Trimming removed 1 base from V and 6 bases from J, with 6 bases in between. In germline, CDR1 is SGHTA, CDR2 FQGNSA. The CDR3 here is CASSLVLYEKLFF. CDR3 nucleotide sequence: TGTGCCAGCAGCTTAGTTCTTTATGAAAAACTGTTTTTT. The full variable domain, its missing parts supplied by reference TRBV7-2 and TRBJ1-4, is GAGVSQSPSNKVTEKGKDVELRCDPISGHTALYWYRQSLGQGLEFLIYFQGNSAPDKSGLPSDRFSAERTGGSVSTLTIQRTQQEDSAVYLCASSLVLYEKLFFGSGTQLSVL.

Remarks on this clonotype: The junction shows a germline mismatch at one end, possibly a read error. The V call is TRBV25-1, the J call TRBJ2-1; no reliable D call. CDR1 is MGHDK, CDR2 SYGVNS, per germline. CDR3 length: 13 residues. For the CDR3, the DNA is TGTGCCAGCGGTGAGAGCTCCTACAATGAGCAGTTCTTC. Its translation is CASGESSYNEQFF.

There are a few counts of this clonotype. The rearrangement uses TRBV7-2 and TRBJ2-2, with 14 positions matching TRBD2. Per germline, CDR1 SGHTA and CDR2 FQGNSA. J was trimmed by 2 bases and V by 2 bases; bases with no gene match: 13. The CDR3 runs to 21 residues. DNA for the CDR3: TGTGCCAGCAGCTTACCCGGGACTAGCGGGAGTAGGGGGTCAAACACCGGGGAGCTGTTTTTT. Amino acid sequence: CASSLPGTSGSRGSNTGELFF.

V and J are TRBV5-1 and TRBJ1-1; 8 nucleotides match TRBD1. CDR1 SGHRS and CDR2 YFSETQ come from the germline V gene. The CDR3 length is 15 residues. The V segment lost 3 bases and the J segment 11 bases; nucleotides outside the gene matches: 15. In nucleotides, the CDR3 is TGCGCCAGCAGCTCTACAGGGGGGTTTAACGTCTGGGCTTTCTTT. As protein: CASSSTGGFNVWAFF.

The sample holds a few counts of this clonotype. This chain connects TRBV4-2 to TRBJ2-3; 10 bases match TRBD1. Germline V gives CDR1 LGHNA, CDR2 YNFKEQ. V lost 0 bases, J lost 5 bases, and 8 bases stayed unmatched. The CDR3 totals 17 residues. CDR3 amino acids: CASSQEIRQGAGDTQYF. In nucleotides, the CDR3 is TGTGCCAGCAGCCAAGAAATTCGACAGGGGGCAGGAGATACGCAGTATTTT.

This clonotype was detected ten times or more. This sequence joins TRBV5-4 and TRBJ2-1; D ambiguous. Looked up from germline, CDR1 is SGHNT and CDR2 is YYREEE (reference sequence). The CDR3 covers 12 residues. V was trimmed by 3 bases and J by 3 bases, leaving 4 bases between them. The CDR3 coding sequence is TGTGCCAGCAGCTCCCGCTACAATGAGCAGTTCTTC. Its protein product is CASSSRYNEQFF.

The chain combines TRBV29-1 with TRBJ2-1; D is possibly TRBD1 (5 bases). CDR3 size: 11 residues. In germline, CDR1 is SQVTM, CDR2 ANQGSEA. The V end lost 6 bases, the J end lost 8 bases, and 11 bases lay between the germline ends. This chain's CDR3 is CSVPGAHEQFF. DNA for the CDR3: TGCAGCGTACCTGGGGCCCATGAGCAGTTCTTC.

A few counts support this clonotype. V gene TRBV20-1 combines with J gene TRBJ2-3; D not resolved. The CDR3 loop spans 14 amino acids. The V end was cut by 2 bases, the J end by 0 bases, with 9 bases between. Per germline, CDR1 DFQATT and CDR2 SNEGSKA (reference sequence). DNA for the CDR3: TGCAGTGCTAGATGGGAACACAGCACAGATACGCAGTATTTT. This sequence encodes CSARWEHSTDTQYF.

This clonotype was recorded at least ten times. The rearrangement links TRBV3-1 to TRBJ2-4; 7 bases are a match to TRBD1. The CDR3 has 19 residues. The germline V gene has CDR1 LGHDT and CDR2 YNNKEL (reference sequence). Trimming at V came to 3 bases and at J to 3 bases, leaving 17 bases not matched to a gene. CDR3 sequence reads: CASSHGGRGRILGKNIQYF. CDR3 bases: TGTGCCAGCAGCCATGGGGGAAGGGGGCGGATTTTGGGCAAAAACATTCAGTACTTC.

The chain couples TRBV13 to TRBJ2-7; 7 positions agree with TRBD1. The CDR3 sequence is 16 residues long. Germline V gene data show CDR1 as PRHDT and CDR2 as FYEKMQ (reference sequence). Trimming removed 0 bases from V and 2 bases from J; junction bases left unmatched: 7. The CDR3 bases are TGTGCCAGCAGCTTAGGTCAGGGGGTCCCTCCCTACGAGCAGTACTTC. It encodes CASSLGQGVPPYEQYF. Full variable domain (remainder filled in from reference TRBV13 and TRBJ2-7): AAGVIQSPRHLIKEKRETATLKCYPIPRHDTVYWYQQGPGQDPQFLISFYEKMQSDKGSIPDRFSAQQFSDYHSELNMSSLELGDSALYFCASSLGQGVPPYEQYFGPGTRLTVT.

There are many counts of this clonotype. V gene TRBV18 combines with J gene TRBJ2-7; 10 nucleotides match TRBD2. This CDR3 spans 17 amino acids. The V segment lost 2 bases and the J segment 4 bases; nucleotides outside the gene matches: 11. Germline V gives CDR1 KGHSH, CDR2 LQKENI. The CDR3 coding sequence is TGTGCCAGCTCACCAAGGGGGCAATCTAGCGGGAGTTACGAGCAGTACTTC. Its translation: CASSPRGQSSGSYEQYF.

The chain is built from TRBV20-1 and TRBJ2-1; weak D call: TRBD2 (7 bases). The CDR3 runs 13 residues. The V end was cut by 7 bases, the J end by 0 bases, with 10 bases between. Germline assignment: CDR1 DFQATT and CDR2 SNEGSKA (reference sequence). CDR3: CSGAGASYNEQFF. CDR3 nucleotide sequence: TGCAGTGGTGCGGGGGCCTCCTACAATGAGCAGTTCTTC.

The V gene is TRBV9, the J gene TRBJ2-1, with 8 bases lining up with TRBD2. This CDR3 is 15 amino acids long. CDR1 and CDR2 from the germline V gene are SGDLS and YYNGEE. J was trimmed by 1 base and V by 1 base; bases with no gene match: 1. This CDR3 is CASSVLAGSYNEQFF. The CDR3 DNA sequence: TGTGCCAGCAGCGTACTAGCGGGTTCCTACAATGAGCAGTTCTTC.

This clonotype occurred a few times. The V gene is TRBV20-1, the J gene TRBJ2-5, with 15 bases matching TRBD2. With V trimmed by 1 base and J by 4 bases, 7 bases remained unmatched. This CDR3 comprises 17 residues. Per germline, CDR1 DFQATT and CDR2 SNEGSKA (reference sequence). CDR3 in amino acids: CSARAISGLAGGETQYF. The CDR3 DNA is TGCAGTGCTAGAGCCATATCGGGACTAGCGGGAGGAGAGACCCAGTACTTC.

A few counts support this clonotype. The chain carries TRBV5-6 and TRBJ2-3; D possibly corresponds to TRBD2 (5 bases). The CDR3 spans 13 residues. CDR1 and CDR2 (germline): SGHDT, YYEEEE. V lost 1 base and J lost 5, with 8 bases in between. The CDR3 region is CASSLTRRDTQYF. The CDR3 region has the DNA TGTGCCAGCAGCTTGACTAGAAGAGATACGCAGTATTTT.

The gene calls are TRBV20-1 and TRBJ2-7, with D perhaps matching TRBD1 (6 bases). The CDR3 spans 13 residues. V lost 6 bases, J lost 2 bases, and 14 bases lay in between. Germline CDR1 is DFQATT and CDR2 is SNEGSKA (reference sequence). The CDR3 loop is CSALRDTAYEQYF. CDR3 coding DNA: TGCAGTGCCCTTCGGGACACGGCCTACGAGCAGTACTTC.

This rearrangement joins TRBV10-1 to TRBJ1-5; TRBD1 might be the D (5 bases). This CDR3 has 12 residues. V was shortened by 7 bases and J by 9 bases, with 13 bases between the two germline ends. Germline V gene lookup returns CDR1 WNHNN and CDR2 SYGVQD (reference sequence). CDR3 DNA sequence: TGCGCCAGCACAGGGAGAGGATCGCCCCAGCATTTT. This encodes CASTGRGSPQHF.